This record looks at one T cell receptor beta chain sequence and its context. Enrolled during active infection, Seattle patients were then followed longitudinally. CDR3 size: 14 residues. Germline loops: CDR1 MNHNS, CDR2 SASEGT. The V gene lost 1 base and the J gene lost 3 bases, with 7 bases spanning the gap. These data belong to a study of blood T cell repertoires in COVID-19. Authors' analysis steps: Amplification of reference gene primers provided the estimated nucleated cell counts. Measured with immunoSEQ multiplex PCR; TCRdb has only the in-frame clones, and not every one. D and trimming were read from the DNA, whereas the V and J calls and clone size are those reported in that table. The data show 430,000 or so clones, around nine tenths seen once.

The rearrangement joins TRBV6-1 to TRBJ1-5; D is perhaps TRBD1 (5 bases). Sequenced: peripheral blood. The TCR originated in a young man with COVID-19, enrolled during active disease. The CDR3 is CASSEEQDNQPQHF. The CDR3 DNA is TGTGCCAGCAGTGAAGAACAGGACAATCAGCCCCAGCATTTT.